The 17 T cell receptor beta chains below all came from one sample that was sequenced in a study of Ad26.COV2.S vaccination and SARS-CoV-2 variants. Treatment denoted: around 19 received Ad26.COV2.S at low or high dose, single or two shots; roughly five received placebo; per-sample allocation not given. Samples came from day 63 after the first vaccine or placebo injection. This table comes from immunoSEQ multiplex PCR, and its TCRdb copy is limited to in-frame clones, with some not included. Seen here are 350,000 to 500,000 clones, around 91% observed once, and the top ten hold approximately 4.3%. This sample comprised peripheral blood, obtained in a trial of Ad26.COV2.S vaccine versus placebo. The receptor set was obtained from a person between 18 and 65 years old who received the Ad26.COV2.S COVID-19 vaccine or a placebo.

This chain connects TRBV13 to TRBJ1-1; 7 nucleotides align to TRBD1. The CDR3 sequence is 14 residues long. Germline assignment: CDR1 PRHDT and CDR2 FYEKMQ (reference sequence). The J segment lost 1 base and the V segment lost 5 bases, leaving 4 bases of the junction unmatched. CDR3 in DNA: TGTGCCAGCAGCGTTGACAGGGCGAACACTGAAGCTTTCTTT. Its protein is CASSVDRANTEAFF.

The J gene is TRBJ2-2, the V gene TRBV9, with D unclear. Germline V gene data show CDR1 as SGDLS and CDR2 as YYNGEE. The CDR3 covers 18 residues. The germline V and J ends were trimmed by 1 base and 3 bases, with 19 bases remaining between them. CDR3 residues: CASSVSPEEPDYTGELFF. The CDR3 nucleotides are TGTGCCAGCAGCGTATCCCCCGAGGAGCCCGACTACACCGGGGAGCTGTTTTTT.

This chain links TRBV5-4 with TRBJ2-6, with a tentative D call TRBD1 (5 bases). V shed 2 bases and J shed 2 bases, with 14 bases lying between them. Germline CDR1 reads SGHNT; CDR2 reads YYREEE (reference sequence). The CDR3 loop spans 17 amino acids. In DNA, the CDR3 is TGTGCCAGCAGCTTATCATTCCAGGGCGCTGGGGCCAACGTCCTGACTTTC. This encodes CASSLSFQGAGANVLTF.

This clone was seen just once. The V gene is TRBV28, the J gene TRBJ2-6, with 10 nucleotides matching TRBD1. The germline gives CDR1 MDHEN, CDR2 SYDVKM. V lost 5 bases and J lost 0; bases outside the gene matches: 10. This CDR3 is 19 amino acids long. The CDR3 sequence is CASSLPWDRGSSGANVLTF. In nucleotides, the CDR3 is TGTGCCAGCAGTCTACCCTGGGACAGGGGAAGCTCTGGGGCCAACGTCCTGACTTTC.

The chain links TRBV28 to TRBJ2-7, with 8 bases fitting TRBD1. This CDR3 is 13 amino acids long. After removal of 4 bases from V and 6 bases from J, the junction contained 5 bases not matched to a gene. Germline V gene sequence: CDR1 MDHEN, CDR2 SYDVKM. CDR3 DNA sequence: TGTGCCAGCAGTTCCTTGGGACAGGCCGAGCAGTACTTC. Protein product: CASSSLGQAEQYF.

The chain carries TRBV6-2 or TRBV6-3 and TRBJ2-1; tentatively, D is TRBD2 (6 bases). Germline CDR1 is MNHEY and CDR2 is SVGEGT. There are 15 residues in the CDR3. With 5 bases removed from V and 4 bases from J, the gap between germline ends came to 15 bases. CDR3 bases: TGTGCCAGCAGTAACGGGAGTCCCCTTTACAATGAGCAGTTCTTC. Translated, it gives CASSNGSPLYNEQFF.

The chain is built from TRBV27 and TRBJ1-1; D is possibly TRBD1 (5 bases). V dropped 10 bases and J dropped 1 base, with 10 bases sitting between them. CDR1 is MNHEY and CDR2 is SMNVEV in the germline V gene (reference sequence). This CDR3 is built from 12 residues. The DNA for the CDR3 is TGTGCCACCAGGGTAGGGAACACTGAAGCTTTCTTT. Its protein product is CATRVGNTEAFF.

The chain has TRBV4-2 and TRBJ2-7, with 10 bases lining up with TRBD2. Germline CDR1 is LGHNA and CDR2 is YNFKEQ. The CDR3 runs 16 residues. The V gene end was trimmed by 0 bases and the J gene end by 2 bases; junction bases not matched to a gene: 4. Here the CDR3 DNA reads TGTGCCAGCAGCCAAGAACTAGCGGGGCCCACCTACGAGCAGTACTTC. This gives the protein CASSQELAGPTYEQYF.

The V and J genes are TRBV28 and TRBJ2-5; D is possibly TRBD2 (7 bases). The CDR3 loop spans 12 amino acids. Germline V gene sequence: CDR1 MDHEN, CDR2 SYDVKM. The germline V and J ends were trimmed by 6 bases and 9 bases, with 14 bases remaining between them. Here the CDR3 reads CASSPGGLAQYF. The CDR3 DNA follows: TGTGCCAGCAGCCCCGGGGGGCTGGCCCAGTACTTC.

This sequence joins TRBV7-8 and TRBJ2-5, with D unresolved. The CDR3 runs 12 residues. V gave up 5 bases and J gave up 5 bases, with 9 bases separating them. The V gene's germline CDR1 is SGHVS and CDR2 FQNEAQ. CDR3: CASSLHTETQYF. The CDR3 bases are TGTGCCAGCAGCCTCCATACGGAGACCCAGTACTTC.

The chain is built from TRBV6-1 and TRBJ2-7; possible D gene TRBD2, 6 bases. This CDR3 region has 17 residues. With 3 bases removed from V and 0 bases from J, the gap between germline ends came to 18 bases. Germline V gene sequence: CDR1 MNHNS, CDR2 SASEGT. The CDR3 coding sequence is TGTGCCAGCAGTGATCCTAGCGAGACACATAGCTCCTACGAGCAGTACTTC. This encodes CASSDPSETHSSYEQYF.

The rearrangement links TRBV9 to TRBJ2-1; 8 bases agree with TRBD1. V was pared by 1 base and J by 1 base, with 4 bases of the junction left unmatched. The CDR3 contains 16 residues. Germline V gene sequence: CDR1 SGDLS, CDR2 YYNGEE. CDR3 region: CASSVRGDRSYNEQFF. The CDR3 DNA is TGTGCCAGCAGCGTAAGGGGGGACAGGTCCTACAATGAGCAGTTCTTC.

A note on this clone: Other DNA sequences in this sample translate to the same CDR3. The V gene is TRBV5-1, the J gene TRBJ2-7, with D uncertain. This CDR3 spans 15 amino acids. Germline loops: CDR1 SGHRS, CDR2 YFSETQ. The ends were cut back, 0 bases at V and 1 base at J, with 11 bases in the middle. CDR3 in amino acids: CASSLDPGRSYEQYF. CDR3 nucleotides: TGCGCCAGCAGCTTGGATCCGGGCAGGTCCTACGAGCAGTACTTC.

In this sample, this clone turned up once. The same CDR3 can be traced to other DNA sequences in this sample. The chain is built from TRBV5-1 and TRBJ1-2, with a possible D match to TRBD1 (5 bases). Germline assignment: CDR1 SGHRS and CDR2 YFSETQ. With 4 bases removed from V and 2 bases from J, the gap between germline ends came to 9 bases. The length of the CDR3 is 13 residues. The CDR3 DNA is TGCGCCAGCAGCCTTGGGGGGAACTATGGCTACACCTTC. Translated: CASSLGGNYGYTF.

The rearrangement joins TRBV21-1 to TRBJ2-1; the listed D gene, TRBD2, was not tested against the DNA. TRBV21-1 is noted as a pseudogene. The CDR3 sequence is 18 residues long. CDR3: CASSKISLAGAEYNEQFF. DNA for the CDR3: TGTGCCAGCAGCAAAATATCGCTAGCGGGAGCTGAATACAATGAGCAGTTCTTC.

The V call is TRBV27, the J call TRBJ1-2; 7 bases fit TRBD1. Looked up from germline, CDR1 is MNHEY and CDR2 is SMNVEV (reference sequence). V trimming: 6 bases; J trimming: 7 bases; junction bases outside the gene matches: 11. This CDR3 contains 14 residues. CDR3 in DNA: TGTGCCAGCAGCCTGGTAACAGGGGCTGGTGGCTACACCTTC. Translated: CASSLVTGAGGYTF.

DNA of the CDR3: TGTGCCAGCAGCCCGAGAGGCGGGAGGAGCTACAATGAGCAGTTCTTC. Its protein is CASSPRGGRSYNEQFF. V gene TRBV9 combines with J gene TRBJ2-1, with 8 bases lining up with TRBD2. CDR1 and CDR2 (germline): SGDLS, YYNGEE. This CDR3 contains 16 residues. The trim removed 4 bases at V and 3 bases at J, leaving 9 bases unmatched.